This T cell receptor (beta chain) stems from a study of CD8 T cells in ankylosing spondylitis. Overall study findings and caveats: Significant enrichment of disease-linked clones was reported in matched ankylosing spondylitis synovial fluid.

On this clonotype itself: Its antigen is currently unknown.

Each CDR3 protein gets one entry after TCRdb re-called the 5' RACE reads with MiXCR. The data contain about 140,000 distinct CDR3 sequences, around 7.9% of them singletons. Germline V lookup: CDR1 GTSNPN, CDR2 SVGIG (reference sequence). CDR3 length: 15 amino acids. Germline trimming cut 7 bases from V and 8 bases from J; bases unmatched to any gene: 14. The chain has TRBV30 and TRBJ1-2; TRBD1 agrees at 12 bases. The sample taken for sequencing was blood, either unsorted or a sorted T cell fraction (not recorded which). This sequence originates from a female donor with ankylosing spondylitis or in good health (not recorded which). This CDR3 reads CASPGQGAVGEGYTF. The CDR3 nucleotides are TGTGCCTCACCGGGACAGGGGGCTGTGGGAGAAGGCTACACCTTC. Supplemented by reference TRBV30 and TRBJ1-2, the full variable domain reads SQTIHQWPATLVQPVGSPLSLECTVEGTSNPNLYWYRQAAGRGLQLLFYSVGIGQISSEVPQNLSASRPQDRQFILSSKKLLLSDSGFYLCASPGQGAVGEGYTFGSGTRLTVV.